Sequencing of this T cell receptor beta chain was carried out in a study of cytomegalovirus exposure and HLA in healthy donors. The PCR employed 60 Vbeta primers together with 13 Jbeta primers. Sequencing was performed with immunoSEQ multiplex PCR; in TCRdb, only in-frame clones are kept and a portion is missing. Seen in this sample are around 210,000 clones; the ten most common clones hold around 1.1%. There are 21 residues in the CDR3. The sequencing input was PBMCs. This receptor was obtained from a girl aged 2 to 9 in good health and CMV-seropositive. The chain combines TRBV21-1 with TRBJ2-3; no check of the table's D call, TRBD1, against the DNA was made. TRBV21-1 is recorded as a pseudogene. DNA for the CDR3: TGTGCCAGCAGCAAACGAAGGGACAGGGGGGTAGCGGCCATTAGCACAGATACGCAGTATTTT. This encodes CASSKRRDRGVAAISTDTQYF.